This TCR beta chain comes out of a study of regulatory T cells in long-lasting Graves disease. The time point is: persistent/refractory GD, antithyroid drugs over 5 years with positive TRAb. The authors made the TCR library using RNA they extracted from PBMCs. Arm-PCR with iRepertoire HTBI primers amplified the CDR3 regions for these TCR beta libraries. TCRdb recomputed calls from the multiplex PCR reads with MiXCR, one row per CDR3 protein. The sample includes some 470,000 distinct CDR3 sequences, roughly 21% of them seen just once. This clonotype has at least ten counts. The input for sequencing was peripheral blood mononuclear cells (PBMCs), taken when the disease was refractory, from a patient treated with antithyroid drugs. The clonotype was recovered from a female donor with Graves disease.

CDR3 loop: CRPEGAVNTEAFF. DNA for the CDR3: TGCAGGCCGGAGGGGGCAGTGAACACTGAAGCTTTCTTT. The V and J genes are TRBV20-1 and TRBJ1-1; 7 bases are shared with TRBD1. The CDR3 contains 13 residues. Germline loops: CDR1 DFQATT, CDR2 SNEGSKA (reference sequence).